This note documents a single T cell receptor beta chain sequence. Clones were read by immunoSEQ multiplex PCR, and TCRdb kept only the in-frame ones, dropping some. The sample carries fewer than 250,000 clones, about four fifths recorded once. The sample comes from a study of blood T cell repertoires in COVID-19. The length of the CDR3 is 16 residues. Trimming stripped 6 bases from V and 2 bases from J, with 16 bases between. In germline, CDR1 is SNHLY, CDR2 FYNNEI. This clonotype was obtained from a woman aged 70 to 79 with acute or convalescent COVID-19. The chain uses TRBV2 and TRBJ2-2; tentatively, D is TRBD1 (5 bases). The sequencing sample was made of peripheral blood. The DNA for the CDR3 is TGTGCCAGCAGCCTCCAGGGCCTAGTAAACACCGGGGAGCTGTTTTTT. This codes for CASSLQGLVNTGELFF.